The rows below give T cell receptor beta chains drawn from one sample of a study of radiotherapy plus CTLA-4 blockade in lung cancer. TCRdb's copy holds only in-frame clones and misses some; the assay was immunoSEQ multiplex PCR. This table has around 90,000 clones, over 75% appearing once. This sample comprised peripheral blood, obtained from a patient treated with radiotherapy plus ipilimumab. These receptors were taken from a human donor with non-small cell lung cancer that progressed on radiotherapy plus ipilimumab. The CDR3 runs from the conserved cysteine through the conserved F or W. The D gene is left open where the match is weak. Some rows have no size entry. The others give once, few or many, or a class for an expanded clone.

j_call v_call d_call clone_size cdr3_aa cdr3_nt
TRBJ2-5 TRBV6-1 TRBD2 . CASSGTSVETQYF TGTGCCAGCAGTGGGACTAGCGTAGAGACCCAGTACTTC
TRBJ2-1 TRBV2 . . CASSALAGEQFF TGTGCCAGCAGTGCCCTAGCTGGTGAGCAGTTCTTC
TRBJ1-2 TRBV25-1 TRBD1 once CASSLTGAYGYTF TGTGCCAGCAGTCTTACAGGGGCCTATGGCTACACCTTC
TRBJ2-1 TRBV5-1 . . CASSLGRAIYNEQFF TGCGCCAGCAGCTTGGGAAGGGCAATATACAATGAGCAGTTCTTC
TRBJ2-7 TRBV28 TRBD1 once CASSFFGTGGYEQYF TGTGCCAGCAGTTTTTTTGGGACAGGGGGCTACGAGCAGTACTTC
TRBJ2-3 TRBV28 TRBD2 . CASSSQVGRLADTDTQYF TGTGCCAGCAGTTCCCAAGTCGGGCGACTAGCGGACACAGATACGCAGTATTTT
TRBJ1-2 TRBV18 . . CASSPGQTEVRNGYTF TGTGCCAGCTCTCCAGGACAGACCGAAGTAAGAAATGGCTACACCTTC
TRBJ2-2 TRBV5-1 . . CASSLMGGGVGGELFF TGCGCCAGCAGCTTGATGGGCGGGGGCGTCGGCGGGGAGCTGTTTTTT
TRBJ1-4 TRBV28 . . CASTRTGREKLFF TGTGCCAGCACCCGAACCGGGCGTGAAAAACTGTTTTTT
TRBJ1-3 TRBV30 . once CAWSHLGGGNTIYF TGTGCCTGGAGTCATCTGGGTGGAGGAAACACCATATATTTT
TRBJ2-1 TRBV5-1 TRBD2 . CASTPSPGLAGDEQFF TGCGCCAGCACCCCTTCCCCGGGACTAGCGGGGGATGAGCAGTTCTTC
TRBJ1-5 TRBV27 . . CASSQGSQGNQPQHF TGTGCCAGCAGCCAGGGGAGTCAGGGCAATCAGCCCCAGCATTTT
TRBJ2-1 TRBV6-6 TRBD2 . CASSYLQGLAANEQFF TGTGCCAGCAGTTACTTGCAGGGACTAGCGGCCAATGAGCAGTTCTTC
TRBJ2-3 TRBV7-2 TRBD2 . CASSLLSGGGDTQYF TGTGCCAGCAGCTTATTGAGCGGGGGAGGAGATACGCAGTATTTT
TRBJ2-2 TRBV7-9 . . CASRDLGAGELFF TGTGCCAGCAGGGACCTTGGGGCAGGGGAGCTGTTTTTT
TRBJ1-3 TRBV29-1 TRBD1 . CSVGDRVGNTIYF TGCAGCGTTGGCGACAGGGTGGGAAACACCATATATTTT
TRBJ1-2 TRBV6-1 . . CASNMDKGLTYGYTF TGTGCCAGCAATATGGACAAGGGGCTGACCTATGGCTACACCTTC
TRBJ1-2 TRBV28 TRBD1 . CASSPGDRAYGYTF TGTGCCAGCAGTCCCGGGGACAGGGCCTATGGCTACACCTTC
TRBJ1-6 TRBV5-4 . few CASSLDSNSPLHF TGTGCCAGCAGCTTGGATAGCAATTCACCCCTCCACTTT
TRBJ2-7 TRBV15 . . CATSRDRASYEQYF TGTGCCACCAGCAGAGACAGGGCTTCCTACGAGCAGTACTTC
TRBJ2-1 TRBV9 TRBD2 once CASSGSGVNNEQFF TGTGCCAGCAGCGGTAGCGGGGTCAACAATGAGCAGTTCTTC
TRBJ2-1 TRBV18 TRBD2 . CASSPQGLAVYNEQFF TGTGCCAGCTCACCACAGGGACTAGCGGTCTACAATGAGCAGTTCTTC
TRBJ2-5 TRBV7-3 . . CASSLIVGQETQYF TGTGCCAGCAGCTTAATTGTGGGACAAGAGACCCAGTACTTC
TRBJ1-4 TRBV18 . few CASSLERRDNEKLFF TGTGCCAGCTCACTAGAGCGGCGGGATAATGAAAAACTGTTTTTT
TRBJ2-5 TRBV11-3 . few CASSPTPSETQYF TGTGCCAGCAGCCCCACCCCGTCCGAGACCCAGTACTTC
TRBJ2-7 TRBV18 TRBD1 . CASSQYPGQVSFSSYEQYF TGTGCCAGCTCACAATATCCGGGACAGGTTTCCTTTAGCTCCTACGAGCAGTACTTC
TRBJ1-1 TRBV18 . . CASSRRQAEANTEAFF TGTGCCAGCTCGCGCCGACAGGCCGAGGCGAACACTGAAGCTTTCTTT
TRBJ1-1 TRBV12-5 . few CASGSLGTEAFF TGTGCTAGTGGTTCCCTAGGCACTGAAGCTTTCTTT
TRBJ1-2 TRBV11-2 TRBD1 . CASSLDGTGQGYTF TGTGCCAGCAGCTTAGATGGGACAGGGCAAGGCTACACCTTC
TRBJ1-5 TRBV6-1 . . CASSEMVGYQPQHF TGTGCCAGCAGTGAAATGGTAGGGTATCAGCCCCAGCATTTT
TRBJ2-7 TRBV7-2 . . CASSLWEAYEQYF TGTGCCAGCAGCTTATGGGAGGCCTACGAGCAGTACTTC
TRBJ2-5 TRBV7-7 . . CASSSRSDQETQYF TGTGCTAGCAGCTCCCGATCGGACCAAGAGACCCAGTACTTC
TRBJ1-4 TRBV7-9 . . CASSLDSFNEKLFF TGTGCCAGCAGCTTGGACAGCTTTAATGAAAAACTGTTTTTT
TRBJ1-2 TRBV14 . . CASSRGQNYGYTF TGTGCCAGCAGCCGAGGACAGAACTATGGCTACACCTTC
TRBJ2-1 TRBV4-1 . . CASSQDPGNPSYNEQFF TGCGCCAGCAGCCAAGATCCAGGGAACCCCTCCTACAATGAGCAGTTCTTC
TRBJ1-4 TRBV4-1 . . CASSQAMTWKEKLFF TGCGCCAGCAGCCAAGCCATGACCTGGAAAGAAAAACTGTTTTTT
TRBJ1-1 TRBV4-3 . . CASSRGGASNTEAFF TGCGCCAGCAGCCGCGGGGGGGCTTCGAACACTGAAGCTTTCTTT
TRBJ2-6 TRBV23-1 . few CASSRCSSGANVLTF TGCGCCAGCAGCCGTTGTAGCTCTGGGGCCAACGTCCTGACTTTC
TRBJ2-5 TRBV7-2 . once CASSSWEQETQYF TGTGCCAGCAGCTCCTGGGAGCAAGAGACCCAGTACTTC
TRBJ2-5 TRBV7-9 . once CASNQPADLSQYF TGTGCCAGCAACCAGCCCGCCGATTTGTCCCAGTACTTC
TRBJ1-2 TRBV7-3 TRBD1 . CASSSGTGDYGYTF TGTGCCAGCAGCTCCGGGACAGGGGACTATGGCTACACCTTC
TRBJ1-1 TRBV9 . . CASSVGGGGTEAFF TGTGCCAGCAGCGTAGGCGGGGGGGGGACTGAAGCTTTCTTT
TRBJ1-2 TRBV5-4 . . CASSLGTTDYGYTF TGTGCCAGCAGCTTGGGAACAACGGATTATGGCTACACCTTC
TRBJ2-1 TRBV6-1 . . CASSTGIFSYNEQFF TGTGCCAGCAGCACCGGCATCTTCTCCTACAATGAGCAGTTCTTC
TRBJ1-1 TRBV19 TRBD1 . CASNRGLQGAEAFF TGTGCCAGTAACAGGGGACTCCAGGGGGCTGAAGCTTTCTTT
TRBJ1-2 TRBV30 . . CAWSRQGGYTF TGTGCCTGGAGTCGGCAGGGTGGCTACACCTTC
TRBJ1-2 TRBV6-5 . . CASRQTGLYGYTF TGTGCCAGCAGACAAACAGGGCTCTATGGCTACACCTTC
TRBJ2-2 TRBV19 . . CAVSRGKDTGELFF TGTGCAGTCTCCCGGGGAAAGGACACCGGGGAGCTGTTTTTT
TRBJ1-1 TRBV7-9 . . CASSLRTNTEAFF TGTGCCAGCAGCTTACGTACGAACACTGAAGCTTTCTTT
TRBJ1-5 TRBV6-1 . . CASSEPGYYSNQPQHF TGTGCCAGCAGTGAACCTGGTTACTATAGCAATCAGCCCCAGCATTTT
TRBJ1-5 TRBV6-1 . . CASSGAAPQHF TGTGCCAGCAGTGGGGCAGCGCCCCAGCATTTT
TRBJ1-5 TRBV5-1 TRBD1 . CASSPGTGVTQPQHF TGCGCCAGCAGCCCCGGGACAGGGGTAACTCAGCCCCAGCATTTT
TRBJ2-1 TRBV5-1 . once CASSLGEGTEQFF TGCGCCAGCAGCTTGGGGGAAGGGACAGAGCAGTTCTTC
TRBJ2-5 TRBV25-1 . . CASSVSLGRGPETQYF TGTGCCAGCAGTGTGTCTTTGGGCAGGGGACCAGAGACCCAGTACTTC
TRBJ2-3 TRBV11-2 . . CASSSAVHTDTQYF TGTGCCAGCAGCTCTGCTGTTCACACAGATACGCAGTATTTT
TRBJ1-4 TRBV18 . few CASSPIPNEKLFF TGTGCCAGCTCACCAATCCCTAATGAAAAACTGTTTTTT
TRBJ2-1 TRBV4-3 . once CASSQEGVTIYNEQFF TGCGCCAGCAGCCAAGAAGGGGTAACTATCTACAATGAGCAGTTCTTC
TRBJ2-1 TRBV29-1 TRBD2 . CSVGGGNNNEQFF TGCAGCGTTGGGGGGGGTAATAACAATGAGCAGTTCTTC
TRBJ1-2 TRBV19 TRBD1 . CASSIGQGARGYTF TGTGCCAGTAGTATCGGACAGGGGGCTCGCGGCTACACCTTC